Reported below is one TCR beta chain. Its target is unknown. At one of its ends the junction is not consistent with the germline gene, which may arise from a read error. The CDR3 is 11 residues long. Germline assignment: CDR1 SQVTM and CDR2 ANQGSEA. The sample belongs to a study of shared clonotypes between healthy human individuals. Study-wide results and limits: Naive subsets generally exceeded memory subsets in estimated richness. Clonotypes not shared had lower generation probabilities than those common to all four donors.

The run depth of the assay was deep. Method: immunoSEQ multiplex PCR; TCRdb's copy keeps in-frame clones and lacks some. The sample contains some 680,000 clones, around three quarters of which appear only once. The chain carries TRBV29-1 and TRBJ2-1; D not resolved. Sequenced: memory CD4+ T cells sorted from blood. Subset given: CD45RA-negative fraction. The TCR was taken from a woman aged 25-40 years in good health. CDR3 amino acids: CSVEDYNEQFF. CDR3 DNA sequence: TGCAGCGTCGAAGACTACAATGAGCAGTTCTTC.